This record looks at one TCR beta chain sequence and its context. In its sample, this clonotype was seen many times. What antigen it recognizes has not been identified. Qualities for individual bases were not recorded, and no much larger clone is one base off. Graves' hyperthyroidism was defined as stable when no progression to ophthalmopathy occurred over 18 months of follow-up. Hyperthyroidism patients were aged 18 to 65 years and newly diagnosed, with disease duration of less than 2 months. Patients with uncontrolled infections, other autoimmune diseases, pregnancy or lactation were excluded. Diagnoses relied on clinical symptoms, serum thyroxine and TRAb, thyroid ultrasound and orbital computed tomography. Trizol reagent was used to extract total RNA, and RNA quality was then checked on an Agilent 2100 Bioanalyzer. The TCR beta CDR3 regions were amplified from the RNA transcripts. The first round of RT-PCR for the TCR CDR3 was performed with the HTBI primer set and the Qiagen OneStep RT-PCR kit. The libraries were constructed in a second round of multiplex PCR and then size-selected and purified. Libraries were sequenced paired-end with 100 bp reads on an Illumina HiSeq2000. Turning to the authors' computational methods: SOAPnuke was used to process the raw data, removing reads that contained adapters or uncalled bases, had a mean Phred below 15, or lacked an exact match to the constant primer or identifier. High-quality paired reads were merged with COPE v1.2.5, and unique nucleotide sequences were defined as clonotypes. Clonotypes were aligned to IMGT TRBV, TRBD and TRBJ reference segments using MiTCR v1.1. The analysis was restricted to V-J combinations with a frequency above 0.0001, which together covered 99% to 99.2% of the repertoires. The TCS score was defined as F50 (clonal expansion) divided by E x V (chaos), with BLOSUM62-based TCRdist calculated between CDR3 peptides within each V-J. Welch's t-statistics and random forest reduced roughly 500 V-J features to 13, which were used in a naive Bayes classifier (R e1071). The similarity between thyroid and blood repertoires was quantified using the Morisita-Horn index. TCRdb passed the public sequencing reads through fastp at Q25 and MiXCR, retaining productive beta sequences. Each CDR3 protein appears once, grouped with its most common genes and DNA. TCRdb, not the authors, supplied the V and J calls. The table for this sample lists 450,000 to 700,000 distinct CDR3 sequences; around 42% of them were counted only once. About 7.8% of the sample belongs to the ten largest clones.

This sample was included in a study of T cells in Graves' hyperthyroidism and ophthalmopathy (dated by TCRdb to between 2018 and 2021). For the wider study: TCR V-J signatures able to tell the groups apart were searched for in a discovery cohort of 90 to 100 patients, of whom around 43 had Graves' ophthalmopathy and 55 to 60 had stable Graves' hyperthyroidism. The roughly 94 discovery patients were randomly divided into training and test sets at a 7:3 ratio. Whether ophthalmopathy could be predicted prospectively was tested in an independent validation cohort made up of roughly 19 hyperthyroidism patients plus 17 patients who later progressed to ophthalmopathy. Following sampling, methimazole starting at 30 mg daily was given to hyperthyroidism patients, and high-dose intravenous methylprednisolone was given to ophthalmopathy patients. Thyroid tissue and blood T-cell repertoires from more than 5 Graves' hyperthyroidism patients were also compared in the study. The paper reports TCR Vbeta CDR3 sequencing of about 140 peripheral blood samples: 43 ophthalmopathy, roughly 80 hyperthyroidism and approximately 17 progressor patients.

The research as a whole found: Blood samples also contained most of the expanded thyroid clonotypes (frequency above 0.001), which suggests that blood repertoires may reflect thyroid immune responses. A 13 V-J signature model separated ophthalmopathy from stable hyperthyroidism, with 87.88% sensitivity and 81% to 83% specificity in cross-validation and 80%/75% in testing. In validation, the model predicted progression to ophthalmopathy with about 71% sensitivity and about 72% specificity, a median of around 6.6 months before onset. Sample size was not statistically predetermined, and investigators were not blinded to group allocation.

The source is a woman aged 18-29 years with Graves' hyperthyroidism. The sample was peripheral blood or thyroid tissue (not recorded which).

The CDR3 protein sequence reads: CASSKIGLAPQHF. The sequenced DNA is TGTGCCAGCAGCAAAATAGGCTTAGCGCCCCAGCATTTT. The chain is assembled from TRBV7-6 and TRBJ1-5; the D gene cannot be resolved reliably. The CDR3 covers 13 residues, taking in both the cysteine and the phenylalanine. The DNA shown is the 39-base CDR3, in frame from base 1. Between the V and J ends, shortened by 5 bases and 9 bases respectively, the junction contains 14 bases. The germline V gene provides CDR1 SGHVS and CDR2 FNYEAQ.